This TCR beta chain was captured by sequencing in a study of human T cells and chemical hapten exposure. Across the whole study: Across samples, TCR yields varied, mostly owing to small differences in pooled library volumes.

Time point specified: patch test 2, 6 weeks after DPC sensitization. As for treatment: therapeutic diphenylcyclopropenone sensitization with weekly scalp DPC. Donation of samples came from alopecia patients who were 18 to 70 years old and suitable for DPC. Unfractionated whole blood served as the source for total RNA extraction. Germline V CDR1 and CDR2: SGHRS, YFSETQ. Trimming shortened V by 4 bases and J by 10 bases, and 15 bases separated the two germline ends. The CDR3 has 14 amino acids. Turning to this clonotype: Its matching antigen is unknown.

The study, taken as a whole, reports: Unchanged with DPC sensitization were TCRs above 1 in 1000 frequency.

A single record per CDR3 protein comes from TCRdb applying MiXCR to the RACE reads. The top ten clones hold approximately 3.4% of a sample with over 70,000 distinct CDR3 sequences, about 9% of them seen once. The specimen comprised whole blood, sampled in connection with sensitization to the hapten diphenylcyclopropenone (DPC). This TCR derives from a woman in her forties or fifties with alopecia areata. Some clones in this sample may be carry-over from other donors' samples. The chain employs TRBV5-1 and TRBJ1-6; D may be TRBD1 (5 bases). The CDR3 reads CASSPTAGGSPLHF. CDR3 nucleotides: TGCGCCAGCAGCCCGACGGCCGGGGGATCACCCCTCCACTTT.